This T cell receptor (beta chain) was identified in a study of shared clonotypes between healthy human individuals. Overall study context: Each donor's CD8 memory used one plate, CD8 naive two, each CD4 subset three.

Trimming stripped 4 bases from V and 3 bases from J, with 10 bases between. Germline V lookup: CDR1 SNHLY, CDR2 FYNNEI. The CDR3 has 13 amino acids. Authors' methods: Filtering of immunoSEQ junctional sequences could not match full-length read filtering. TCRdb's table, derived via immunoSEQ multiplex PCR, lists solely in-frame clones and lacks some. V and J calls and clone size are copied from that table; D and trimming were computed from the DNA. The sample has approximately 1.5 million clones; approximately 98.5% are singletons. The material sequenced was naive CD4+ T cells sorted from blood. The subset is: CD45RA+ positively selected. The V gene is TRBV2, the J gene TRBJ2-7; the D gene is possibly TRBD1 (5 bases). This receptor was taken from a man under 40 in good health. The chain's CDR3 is CASSVDTYYEQYF. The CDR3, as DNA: TGTGCCAGCAGTGTGGACACTTACTACGAGCAGTACTTC.